This is a list of T cell receptor beta chains from one sample in a study of T cells in Graves' hyperthyroidism and ophthalmopathy. TCRdb re-analysed the multiplex PCR reads in MiXCR, keeping a single row per CDR3 protein. The sample has about 290,000 distinct CDR3 sequences; approximately 14% are singletons. Material: blood. The receptor set was obtained from a woman aged 40 to 50 with Graves' hyperthyroidism. Both conserved end residues are trimmed from each CDR3. A D gene is named only where the DNA matches it firmly.

j_call v_call d_call cdr3_aa
TRBJ2-2 TRBV19 - ATSSQGNTGELF
TRBJ2-2 TRBV7-3 - ASAEGNTGELF
TRBJ2-1 TRBV11-2 TRBD2 ASRQPGTSGTYNEQF
TRBJ2-1 TRBV3-1 - ASSQGMEQF
TRBJ1-2 TRBV2 - ASSEGQTVYGYT
TRBJ2-7 TRBV29-1 - SVESNWEQY
TRBJ1-6 TRBV7-2 - ASSLDRLNSLLH
TRBJ1-5 TRBV29-1 - SVAGAPNQPQH
TRBJ2-1 TRBV27 - ASSSSVGSYNEQF
TRBJ2-4 TRBV2 - ASRYITGRGSKNIQY
TRBJ2-6 TRBV7-3 - ASSKGPRTGANVLT
TRBJ2-7 TRBV11-2 TRBD1 ASRRGSDRGIMRY
TRBJ1-6 TRBV19 - ASSYRDSPLH
TRBJ2-7 TRBV12-3/TRBV12-4 - ASSPWDVGGSYEQY
TRBJ2-1 TRBV6-2/TRBV6-3 - ASSYQGNNEQF
TRBJ2-3 TRBV20-1 - SAPRLGTTDTQY
TRBJ2-7 TRBV2 - ASSELGGGEQY
TRBJ1-2 TRBV13 TRBD1 ASSLRTGPTNYGYT
TRBJ2-1 TRBV29-1 TRBD1 SAGVRDRGNEQF
TRBJ2-1 TRBV28 TRBD2 ASSRMGLAGVEQF
TRBJ1-2 TRBV30 - AEGGYT
TRBJ1-1 TRBV29-1 - SVYAHTEAF
TRBJ1-4 TRBV15 - ATSRDRTEKLF
TRBJ2-1 TRBV3-1 - ASSHLGGDNEQF
TRBJ2-3 TRBV3-1 - ASSQATPTHTDTQY
TRBJ1-5 TRBV24-1 TRBD1 ATSDSTGINQPQH
TRBJ1-1 TRBV7-2 TRBD1 ASSLQTGGGTEAF
TRBJ1-4 TRBV7-8 - ASSLRVSGATNEKLF
TRBJ2-7 TRBV6-1 - ASSEFVGSYEQY
TRBJ1-5 TRBV19 TRBD1 ASSIDRAQPQH
TRBJ1-1 TRBV30 - AWSYGGGGTEAF
TRBJ2-7 TRBV20-1 TRBD1 SVEDPTGVREQY
TRBJ1-2 TRBV7-9 - ASSSLGVHYGYT
TRBJ1-3 TRBV7-9 - ASSSVYSGNTIY
TRBJ2-3 TRBV7-3 TRBD2 ASSPTFRGSGENTQY
TRBJ1-1 TRBV4-1 - ASSHVLRRTEAF
TRBJ1-6 TRBV9 TRBD1 ASSAPTGTDSSSYNSPLH
TRBJ1-5 TRBV28 - ASTTGNQPQH
TRBJ1-4 TRBV19 TRBD1 ASSIPGQTEKLF
TRBJ1-2 TRBV7-9 - ASTGGTYGYT
TRBJ2-1 TRBV7-8 TRBD2 ASSRLTSGQDNEQF
TRBJ1-3 TRBV29-1 - SVGGGLTGNTIY
TRBJ2-1 TRBV6-9 - ASSWDPYNEQF
TRBJ1-5 TRBV9 - ASSASAGATEEPQH
TRBJ2-1 TRBV4-2 TRBD2 ASSQDGRLGLAGGGEQF
TRBJ2-7 TRBV5-1 TRBD2 ASSSSGRASYEQY
TRBJ2-3 TRBV12-5 TRBD2 ASAPGLGQDTQY
TRBJ1-4 TRBV10-3 - AISPGGVKEKLF
TRBJ2-1 TRBV3-1 - ASSQEGNEQF
TRBJ1-5 TRBV7-9 TRBD1 ASSSRDRANQPQH
TRBJ2-1 TRBV7-3 - ASTARWTPSEQF
TRBJ2-6 TRBV7-3 TRBD1 ASSSGRGQGASGANVLT
TRBJ1-6 TRBV2 - AGSRGGPPLH
TRBJ1-2 TRBV7-9 - ASSFFRGRRVTREGYT
TRBJ2-5 TRBV2 - ASSENSQETQY
TRBJ2-3 TRBV12-3/TRBV12-4 TRBD2 ASSSQTTSGPTDTQY
TRBJ1-1 TRBV12-3/TRBV12-4 - ASSLPYTEAF